This note documents a single TCR beta chain sequence. The germline V gene has CDR1 SGHNT and CDR2 YYREEE (reference sequence). The CDR3 totals 16 residues. Losses at the gene ends were 4 bases for V and 5 bases for J; bases not matched to a gene: 11. These data belong to a study of blood T cell repertoires in COVID-19. Study-level background: COVID-19 samples, acute and convalescent, were from the United States, Italy and Spain. Nucleic acid was either cDNA or gDNA, and it came from T cells, B-cell-depleted T cells, or PBMCs.

Original methodology: Amplification of reference gene primers provided the estimated nucleated cell counts. Clones were sequenced by immunoSEQ multiplex PCR, and TCRdb holds only the in-frame ones, with some missing. V and J calls and clone size are those listed in that table; D and trimming were worked out from the DNA. The sample has 200,000 or so clones, about nine tenths seen once. Sequencing used peripheral blood. This TCR was recovered from a man aged 60 to 69 who had recovered from COVID-19. The chain uses TRBV5-4 and TRBJ2-5; 10 bases align to TRBD2. The CDR3 is CASSPPAGGPGETQYF. The CDR3 DNA is TGTGCCAGCAGCCCGCCAGCGGGAGGGCCGGGGGAGACCCAGTACTTC.